This T cell receptor (beta chain) stems from a study of blood T cell repertoires in COVID-19. Study-level information: Spain, Italy and the United States supplied samples that represented acute and convalescent COVID-19.

In the authors' methods: By means of reference gene primer amplification, nucleated cell counts were estimated. Data came from immunoSEQ multiplex PCR; TCRdb stores just in-frame clones and leaves some out. The DNA gave D and trimming, while V, J and clone size come from that table. The table has around 300,000 clones, just over 85% seen once. This CDR3 contains 13 residues. The V and J ends lost 5 bases and 5 bases respectively, with 9 bases between them. CDR1 is SGHVS and CDR2 is FQNEAQ in the germline V gene. This clone was seen once. V gene TRBV7-8 combines with J gene TRBJ2-2; unclear D gene. Sequenced: peripheral blood. This receptor was taken from a woman in her twenties or thirties with active or convalescent COVID-19. The DNA for the CDR3 is TGTGCCAGCAGCAGGAGTCCTACCGGGGAGCTGTTTTTT. Amino acids: CASSRSPTGELFF.